This T cell receptor beta chain came from a study of CD8 T cells in Susac syndrome. The RNA input was about 0.45 to 1 ug, and it was reverse transcribed with random hexamers. TCRdb reprocessed the immunoSEQ multiplex PCR reads via MiXCR and lists one record per CDR3 protein. Of 150,000 to 200,000 distinct CDR3 sequences in the sample, over 85% are singletons; the top ten hold over 0.08%. J lost 0 bases, V lost 0 bases, and 4 bases had no gene match. Germline V gene lookup returns CDR1 LNHNV and CDR2 YYDKDF (reference sequence). The CDR3 contains 16 residues. The rearrangement uses TRBV15 and TRBJ2-7; 8 positions agree with TRBD2. Source material: CD4+ T cells from PBMCs. This receptor was identified in a human donor with multiple sclerosis. Written as DNA, the CDR3 is TGTGCCACCAGCAGAGACGCGGGGGGTTCCTCCTACGAGCAGTACTTC. This translates into CATSRDAGGSSYEQYF.